What follows are 15 T cell receptor beta chains derived from one specimen sequenced in a study of T cell responses to AZD1222 COVID-19 vaccine. The data were produced by immunoSEQ multiplex PCR, yet TCRdb's version contains in-frame clones alone and is incomplete. The sample consists of about 85,000 clones, 88% of them appearing once. The input for sequencing was peripheral blood, taken on day 0 of AZD1222 vaccination. Receptors originate from an adult in good health.

This chain connects TRBV9 to TRBJ2-2; 8 nucleotides align to TRBD1. Germline assignment: CDR1 SGDLS and CDR2 YYNGEE. J lost 4 bases, V lost 4 bases, and 9 bases had no gene match. The CDR3 totals 16 residues. CDR3 nucleotides: TGTGCCAGCAGCCCGAGGGGGGACAGGTCCACCGGGGAGCTGTTTTTT. Translated: CASSPRGDRSTGELFF.

This sequence joins TRBV7-8 and TRBJ1-6; TRBD1 aligns across 9 bases. V shed 2 bases, J shed 8 bases, and the junction held 1 base outside the gene matches. Germline CDR1 SGHVS, CDR2 FQNEAQ. The CDR3 has 14 amino acids. For the CDR3, the DNA is TGTGCCAGCAGCTTAAGGGACAGGGATTCACCCCTCCACTTT. Translation: CASSLRDRDSPLHF.

The chain has TRBV5-8 and TRBJ1-5, with D tentatively TRBD1 (5 bases). This CDR3 comprises 14 residues. V shed 4 bases and J shed 3 bases, with 11 bases lying between them. Germline lookup yields CDR1 SGHTS and CDR2 YDEGEE. The CDR3 sequence is CASSLGPANQPQHF. The DNA of the CDR3 is TGTGCCAGCAGCCTGGGACCGGCCAATCAGCCCCAGCATTTT.

This sequence joins TRBV5-8 and TRBJ2-6; D is unclear. Trimming removed 0 bases from V and 0 bases from J, with 4 bases in between. This CDR3 comprises 15 residues. Germline V gene data show CDR1 as SGHTS and CDR2 as YDEGEE. DNA for the CDR3: TGTGCCAGCAGCTTGGTTTTCTCTGGGGCCAACGTCCTGACTTTC. Protein sequence: CASSLVFSGANVLTF.

This clone was detected only once. The chain links TRBV4-1 to TRBJ1-2; D perhaps matches TRBD1 (6 bases). Germline V gives CDR1 MGHRA, CDR2 YSYEKL. V dropped 2 bases and J dropped 4 bases, with 14 bases sitting between them. This CDR3 spans 15 amino acids. The CDR3 DNA follows: TGCGCCAGCAGCCAAACGCTTGGGGGCGGCTATGGCTACACCTTC. This encodes CASSQTLGGGYGYTF.

The rearrangement uses TRBV6-6 and TRBJ2-3; 7 bases fit TRBD2. Germline CDR1 and CDR2: MNHNY and SVGAGI (reference sequence). The CDR3 consists of 16 residues. The V and J ends lost 2 bases and 1 base, in that order; junction bases with no gene match: 6. The CDR3 here is CASSYLREDRTDTQYF. CDR3 DNA: TGTGCCAGCAGTTACCTCCGGGAGGACCGCACAGATACGCAGTATTTT.

The V gene is TRBV28, the J gene TRBJ1-3, with D possibly matching TRBD1 (6 bases). Trimming removed 7 bases at V and 5 bases at J, with 15 bases between. The CDR3 contains 14 residues. Per the germline V gene, CDR1 is MDHEN and CDR2 is SYDVKM. The CDR3 sequence is CASTPGHTRNTIYF. In DNA form, the CDR3 reads TGTGCCAGCACACCGGGACATACCCGAAACACCATATATTTT. Variable domain in full (rest from reference TRBV28 and TRBJ1-3): DVKVTQSSRYLVKRTGEKVFLECVQDMDHENMFWYRQDPGLGLRLIYFSYDVKMKEKGDIPEGYSVSREKKERFSLILESASTNQTSMYLCASTPGHTRNTIYFGEGSWLTVV.

V usage is TRBV7-2 and J usage is TRBJ1-5; no reliable D call. This CDR3 has 18 amino acids. Looked up from germline, CDR1 is SGHTA and CDR2 is FQGNSA. V dropped 0 bases and J dropped 3 bases, with 18 bases sitting between them. The CDR3 spells CASSLAPRAEGYNQPQHF. The CDR3 DNA follows: TGTGCCAGCAGCTTAGCCCCCCGGGCAGAGGGCTACAATCAGCCCCAGCATTTT.

V gene TRBV5-1 combines with J gene TRBJ1-2, with a tentative D call TRBD1 (6 bases). Trimming stripped 2 bases from V and 6 bases from J, with 26 bases between. Germline V gene sequence: CDR1 SGHRS, CDR2 YFSETQ. The CDR3 consists of 18 residues. CDR3 loop: CASSFSRGGTTIPNGYTF. The CDR3 coding sequence is TGCGCCAGCAGCTTCTCCAGGGGCGGGACGACCATACCTAATGGCTACACCTTC.

The chain has TRBV16 and TRBJ2-3; D possibly matches TRBD1 or TRBD2 (5 bases each). The V and J ends lost 0 bases and 5 bases respectively, with 27 bases between them. CDR1 is KGHSY, CDR2 FQNENV, per germline. The CDR3 extends over 20 amino acids. This chain's CDR3 is CASSQSRSRSARGAKDTQYF. The CDR3 DNA is TGTGCCAGCAGCCAATCGAGGAGTCGTTCGGCCCGAGGGGCTAAAGATACGCAGTATTTT.

This rearrangement joins TRBV6-1 to TRBJ1-3; D perhaps matches TRBD1 (6 bases). CDR3 length: 14 amino acids. The V and J ends lost 3 bases and 4 bases respectively, with 10 bases between them. Germline lookup yields CDR1 MNHNS and CDR2 SASEGT. The DNA for the CDR3 is TGTGCCAGCAGTGACGCAGGGGAGGGAAACACCATATATTTT. It codes for CASSDAGEGNTIYF.

V usage is TRBV6-5 and J usage is TRBJ1-6, with a weak D call TRBD1 (5 bases). Trimming left V 5 bases short and J 9 bases short, with 17 bases between. The germline V gene encodes CDR1 MNHEY and CDR2 SVGAGI. This CDR3 comprises 15 residues. The CDR3 region has the DNA TGTGCCAGCAGTCGGGGCACGATGGGCGCTTCACCCCTCCACTTT. As protein: CASSRGTMGASPLHF.

The chain joins TRBV18 to TRBJ1-2, with 8 bases fitting TRBD1. Germline assignment: CDR1 KGHSH and CDR2 LQKENI. The CDR3 is 14 residues long. The trim removed 3 bases at V and 4 bases at J, leaving 4 bases unmatched. The CDR3 DNA sequence: TGTGCCAGCTCACCTCGAGGACAGGGCTATGGCTACACCTTC. Amino acid sequence: CASSPRGQGYGYTF.

The V and J genes are TRBV3-1 (or the pseudogene TRBV3-2) and TRBJ2-4; a weak D match, TRBD2 (5 bases). Germline values: CDR1 LGHDT, CDR2 YNNKEL (reference sequence). CDR3 length: 15 residues. V lost 4 bases to trimming and J lost 7 bases, with 17 bases between them. CDR3 DNA sequence: TGTGCCAGCAGCCCGAACCTAAGGGAGAAGAACATTCAGTACTTC. Translation: CASSPNLREKNIQYF.

The chain combines TRBV7-8 with TRBJ2-3, with D hard to call. Germline assignment: CDR1 SGHVS and CDR2 FQNEAQ. With 2 bases removed from V and 2 bases from J, the gap between germline ends came to 14 bases. The CDR3 consists of 16 residues. This CDR3 reads CASSLSSGAITDTQYF. CDR3 coding DNA: TGTGCCAGCAGCTTATCTTCAGGAGCAATCACAGATACGCAGTATTTT.